This TCR beta chain derives from a study of OX40 agonist ivuxolimab in advanced cancers. At the level of the study: The study treated patients with ivuxolimab, an agonistic anti-OX40 (CD134) antibody. Partial responses were seen in three patients, one with hepatocellular carcinoma and two with cutaneous melanoma.

Sampled blood was obtained at baseline, cycle 4 day 1, and cycle 7 day 1. Study-wide results and caveats: The average count of expanded clones was higher among CD8+ T cells than among CD4+.

Deletions cut 0 bases from V and 0 bases from J, with 10 bases between. The CDR3 runs 15 residues. The V gene's germline CDR1 is SGHNT and CDR2 YYREEE (reference sequence). This table comes from immunoSEQ multiplex PCR, and its TCRdb copy is limited to in-frame clones, with some not included. The sample lists some 50,000 clones; about 89% were seen once. With regard to this clone: Its specificity is not known.

Here the sequenced sample was CD4+ or CD8+ T cells sorted from blood, taken in a trial of the OX40 agonist ivuxolimab. This receptor was identified in an adult with an advanced solid tumor such as melanoma, head and neck, liver or kidney cancer. The chain employs TRBV5-4 and TRBJ2-7; no firm D call. The DNA of the CDR3 is TGTGCCAGCAGCTTGGTTTCGGCAAGCTCCTACGAGCAGTACTTC. This codes for CASSLVSASSYEQYF. The full variable domain, with the rest looked up from reference TRBV5-4 and TRBJ2-7, is ETGVTQSPTHLIKTRGQQVTLRCSSQSGHNTVSWYQQALGQGPQFIFQYYREEENGRGNFPPRFSGLQFPNYSSELNVNALELDDSALYLCASSLVSASSYEQYFGPGTRLTVT.